This TCR beta chain was recorded in a study of T cells in Graves' hyperthyroidism and ophthalmopathy. This clonotype was counted only a few times. It was considered stable Graves' hyperthyroidism when ophthalmopathy did not progress within 18 months. It was RNA transcripts that yielded the amplified TCR beta CDR3 regions. An initial round of RT-PCR targeting the TCR CDR3 relied on the HTBI primer set. TCRdb re-called the multiplex PCR reads with MiXCR, one entry per CDR3 protein. The top ten clones hold about 26% of a sample with about half a million distinct CDR3 sequences, around 20% of them seen once. In germline, CDR1 is LNHDA, CDR2 SQIVND (reference sequence). The CDR3 extends over 14 amino acids. The junction had 4 bases not matched to a gene; V was cut back by 3 bases and J by 3 bases.

This sequence joins TRBV19 and TRBJ2-7; 8 nucleotides agree with TRBD1. The origin of this receptor is a man aged 18 to 29 with Graves' hyperthyroidism. Sample: blood. The CDR3 nucleotides are TGTGCCAGTAGTATGGGAACAGGGGGCTACGAGCAGTACTTC. This encodes CASSMGTGGYEQYF.